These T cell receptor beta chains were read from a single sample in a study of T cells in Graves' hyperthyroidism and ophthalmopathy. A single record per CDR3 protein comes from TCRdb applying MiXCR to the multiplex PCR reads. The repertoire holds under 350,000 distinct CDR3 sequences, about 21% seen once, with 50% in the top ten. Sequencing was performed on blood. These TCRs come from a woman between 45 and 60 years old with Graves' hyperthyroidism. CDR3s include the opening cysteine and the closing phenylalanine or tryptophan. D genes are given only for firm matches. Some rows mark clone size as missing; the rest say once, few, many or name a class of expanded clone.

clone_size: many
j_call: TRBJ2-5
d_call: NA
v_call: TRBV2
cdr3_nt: TGTGCCAGCAGTACTAGGACAGAGACCCAGTACTTC
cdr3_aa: CASSTRTETQYF

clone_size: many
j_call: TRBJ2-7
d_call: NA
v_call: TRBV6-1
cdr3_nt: TGTGCCAGCAGCTCGACCCCGTCGAGCTACGAGCAGTACTTC
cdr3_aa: CASSSTPSSYEQYF

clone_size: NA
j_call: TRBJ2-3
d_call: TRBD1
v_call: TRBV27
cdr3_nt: TGTGCCAGCAGTTTCCGGGACAGGGGGACAGATACGCAGTATTTT
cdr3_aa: CASSFRDRGTDTQYF

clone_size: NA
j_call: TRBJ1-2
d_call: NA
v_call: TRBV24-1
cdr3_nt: TGTGCCACCAGTGATGCGGGCCAGAAGGACTATGGCTACACCTTC
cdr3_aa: CATSDAGQKDYGYTF

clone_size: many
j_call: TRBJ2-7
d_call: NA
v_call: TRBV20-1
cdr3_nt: TGCAGTGCCCTAGGAGAGACCAGTTACGAGCAGTACTTC
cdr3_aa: CSALGETSYEQYF

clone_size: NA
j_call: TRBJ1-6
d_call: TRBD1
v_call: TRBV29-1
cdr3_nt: TGCAGCGTGCGGGACAGGGAGGGTAATTCACCCCTCCACTTT
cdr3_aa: CSVRDREGNSPLHF

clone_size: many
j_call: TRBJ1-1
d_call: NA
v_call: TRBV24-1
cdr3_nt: TGTGCCACCAGTGACCCCCGTACAGGGACGCCTGATGAAGCTTTCTTT
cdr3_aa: CATSDPRTGTPDEAFF

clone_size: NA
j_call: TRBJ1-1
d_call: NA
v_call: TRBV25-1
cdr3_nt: TGTGCCAGCAGGGGGAGGGGGGGCACTGAAGCTTTCTTT
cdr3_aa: CASRGRGGTEAFF

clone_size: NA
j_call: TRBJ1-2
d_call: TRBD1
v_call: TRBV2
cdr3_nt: TGTGCCAGCAGTGAAGCCCGCAGGGGGGGACGTGGCTACACCTTC
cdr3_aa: CASSEARRGGRGYTF

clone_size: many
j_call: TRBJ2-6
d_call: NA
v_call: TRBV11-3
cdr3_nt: TGTGCCAGCAGCCCCGGGGGAGGGGGCGTTGGGGCCAACGTCCTGACTTTC
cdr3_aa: CASSPGGGGVGANVLTF

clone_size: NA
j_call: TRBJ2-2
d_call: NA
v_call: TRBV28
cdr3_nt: TGTGCCAGCAGGGTCCCCCCGGGGGACACCGGGGAGCTGTTTTTT
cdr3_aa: CASRVPPGDTGELFF

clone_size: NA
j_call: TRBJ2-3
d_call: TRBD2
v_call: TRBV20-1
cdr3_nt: TGCAGTGCCGGACTAGCGGGAGCAGATACGCAGTATTTT
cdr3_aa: CSAGLAGADTQYF

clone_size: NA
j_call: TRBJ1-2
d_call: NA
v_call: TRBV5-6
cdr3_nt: TGTGCCAGCAGCTTGGCCTGGCAGAGGGAGCTCTATGGCTACACCTTC
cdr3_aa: CASSLAWQRELYGYTF

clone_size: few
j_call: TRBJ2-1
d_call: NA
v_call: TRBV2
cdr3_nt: TGTGCCAGCAGTGAAACTAGTCGTGAGCAGTTCTTC
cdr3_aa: CASSETSREQFF

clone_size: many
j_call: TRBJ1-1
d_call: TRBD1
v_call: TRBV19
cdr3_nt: TGTGCCAGTAGCAGGGACAGCAAAATGAACACTGAAGCTTTCTTT
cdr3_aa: CASSRDSKMNTEAFF

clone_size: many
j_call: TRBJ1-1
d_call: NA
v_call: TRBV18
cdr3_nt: TGTGCCAGCTCACCACGCGTAACAGGCGATAACACTGAAGCTTTCTTT
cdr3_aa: CASSPRVTGDNTEAFF

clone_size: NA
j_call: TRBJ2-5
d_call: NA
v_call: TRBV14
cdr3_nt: TGTGCCAGCAGCCAAGAAAAGGGGCCGTGGGAGACCCAGTACTTC
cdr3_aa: CASSQEKGPWETQYF

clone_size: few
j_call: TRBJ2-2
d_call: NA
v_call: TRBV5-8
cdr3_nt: TGTGCCAGCAGCTTGTATGCGGCGAACACCGGGGAGCTGTTTTTT
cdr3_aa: CASSLYAANTGELFF

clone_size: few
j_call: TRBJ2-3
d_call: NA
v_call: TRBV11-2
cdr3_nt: TGTGCCAGCAGCTTTCCTAAGGGAGCAGGGGCCTCAGATACGCAGTATTTT
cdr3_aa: CASSFPKGAGASDTQYF

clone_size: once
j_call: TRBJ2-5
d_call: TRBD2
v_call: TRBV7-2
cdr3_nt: TGTGCCAGCAGCAGAACCGGGACTAGTGGGGAGACCCAGTACTTC
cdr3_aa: CASSRTGTSGETQYF

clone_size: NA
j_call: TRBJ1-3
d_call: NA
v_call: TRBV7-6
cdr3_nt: TGTGCCAGCAGGCGACCGGGACCGGGAAACACCATATATTTT
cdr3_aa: CASRRPGPGNTIYF